The 26 T cell receptor beta chains below all came from one sample that was sequenced in a study of identical twins. TCRdb analysed the 5' RACE reads with MiXCR anew, one entry per CDR3 protein. The table has about 530,000 distinct CDR3 sequences, around 22% seen once. This sample was also put to use in a study of yellow fever vaccine responses in identical twins.

What was sequenced was CD4+ T cells sorted from blood. The receptors originated from a woman aged 18-29 years in good health.

The chain has TRBV10-3 and TRBJ1-1, with 7 bases fitting TRBD1. The ends lost 5 bases at V and 0 bases at J; junction bases unmatched: 3. CDR3 length: 14 residues. CDR1 is ENHRY, CDR2 SYGVKD, per germline. CDR3 amino acids: CAISLTGMNTEAFF. The CDR3, as DNA: TGTGCCATCAGTTTGACAGGGATGAACACTGAAGCTTTCTTT.

Only a few counts were recorded for this clonotype. CDR3 nucleotide sequence: TGCGCCAGCAGCTTGGTTGCAGGGGCAGTCAATGAGCAGTTCTTC. Translation gives CASSLVAGAVNEQFF. J is TRBJ2-1 and V is TRBV5-1; possible D gene TRBD1, 6 bases. The V end lost 0 bases, the J end lost 6 bases, and 13 bases lay between the germline ends. The CDR3 is 15 amino acids. Per germline, CDR1 SGHRS and CDR2 YFSETQ.

The CDR3 loop reads CASSLKGIEYGYTF. The CDR3 coding sequence is TGTGCCAGCAGCTTGAAGGGGATCGAATATGGCTACACCTTC. The genes are TRBV5-6 and TRBJ1-2; maybe TRBD1 (5 bases). The germline V and J ends were trimmed by 1 base and 5 bases, with 12 bases remaining between them. The CDR3 has 14 amino acids. Germline V lookup: CDR1 SGHDT, CDR2 YYEEEE.

The chain carries TRBV20-1 and TRBJ2-4; no clear D. V lost 5 bases, J lost 6 bases, and 8 bases lay in between. The CDR3 sequence is 11 residues long. The germline CDR1 and CDR2 sequences are DFQATT and SNEGSKA (reference sequence). CDR3 region: CSAQVLNIQYF. CDR3 sequence (DNA): TGCAGTGCTCAGGTTTTAAACATTCAGTACTTC.

A few counts support this clonotype. The chain joins TRBV20-1 to TRBJ2-3; D uncertain. The germline V gene encodes CDR1 DFQATT and CDR2 SNEGSKA (reference sequence). The CDR3 loop spans 14 amino acids. Trimming pared 0 bases from V and 5 bases from J, leaving 12 bases between. CDR3 DNA: TGCAGTGCTAGAGATCTTAGCATTCAAGATACGCAGTATTTT. It codes for CSARDLSIQDTQYF.

This clonotype was detected a few times. V gene TRBV4-1 combines with J gene TRBJ2-3; D is undetermined. The CDR3 covers 15 residues. Germline V CDR1 and CDR2: MGHRA, YSYEKL. Deletions cut 8 bases from V and 7 bases from J, with 22 bases between. The CDR3 loop reads CASQPTLDQVYTQYF. The DNA of the CDR3 is TGCGCCAGCCAGCCAACACTCGACCAGGTTTATACGCAGTATTTT.

This clonotype was counted between two and nine times. The chain couples TRBV29-1 to TRBJ2-7, with 8 bases fitting TRBD1. V lost 4 bases, J lost 2 bases, and 4 bases stayed unmatched. Per germline, CDR1 SQVTM and CDR2 ANQGSEA. The CDR3 loop spans 13 amino acids. The CDR3 sequence: CSVVGQGAYEQYF. CDR3 in DNA: TGCAGCGTTGTTGGACAGGGTGCCTACGAGCAGTACTTC.

V usage is TRBV18 and J usage is TRBJ2-4; 9 nucleotides align to TRBD2. This CDR3 has 16 residues. Germline-derived CDR1 and CDR2 are KGHSH and LQKENI. V was pared by 1 base and J by 7 bases, with 8 bases of the junction left unmatched. Written as DNA, the CDR3 is TGTGCCAGCTCACCACAGACTAGCGGTGGAGGGAACATTCAGTACTTC. It yields the protein CASSPQTSGGGNIQYF.

Worth noting for this clonotype: At one end, the junction sequence differs from germline, possibly due to a read error. CDR3: CCARDRGGVNTGELFF. DNA of the CDR3: TGCTGTGCTAGAGATCGGGGGGGGGTGAACACCGGGGAGCTGTTTTTT. The V gene is TRBV20-1, the J gene TRBJ2-2, with TRBD2 matching 8 bases. This CDR3 is built from 16 residues. CDR1 and CDR2 (germline): DFQATT, SNEGSKA (reference sequence).

This clonotype was detected only a few times. The chain couples TRBV6-1 to TRBJ2-1; D call uncertain. The germline CDR1 and CDR2 sequences are MNHNS and SASEGT. The CDR3 consists of 13 residues. The V end lost 11 bases, the J end lost 1 base, and 12 bases lay between the germline ends. In nucleotides, the CDR3 is TGTGCCTCCCGCAGCCCTTCCTACAATGAGCAGTTCTTC. Protein product: CASRSPSYNEQFF.

The chain joins TRBV28 to TRBJ2-1; D possibly corresponds to TRBD1 (6 bases). The CDR3 runs to 17 residues. The V gene's germline CDR1 is MDHEN and CDR2 SYDVKM. V lost 4 bases to trimming and J lost 0 bases, with 16 bases between them. CDR3 sequence: CASSSAKQGSSYNEQFF. DNA of the CDR3: TGTGCCAGCAGTTCTGCCAAACAGGGAAGCTCCTACAATGAGCAGTTCTTC.

This clonotype was observed a few times. The V call is TRBV20-1, the J call TRBJ2-7, with 12 positions matching TRBD1. CDR1 is DFQATT, CDR2 SNEGSKA, per germline (reference sequence). Trimming took 5 bases from V and 6 from J; bases not matched to a gene: 11. CDR3 size: 15 residues. The CDR3 sequence: CSAPIRGTGGLEQYV. The CDR3 DNA is TGCAGTGCTCCAATCCGGGGGACAGGGGGCCTCGAGCAGTACGTC.

This clonotype was recorded a few times. The chain has TRBV7-9 and TRBJ2-7; perhaps TRBD2 as D (6 bases). Trimming left V 6 bases short and J 2 bases short, with 17 bases between. The germline CDR1 and CDR2 sequences are SEHNR and FQNEAQ (reference sequence). The CDR3 is 15 residues long. CDR3 DNA sequence: TGTGCCAGCAGTCGGAGGGATACGGATACCTACGAGCAGTACTTC. This gives the protein CASSRRDTDTYEQYF.

The chain recombines TRBV19 with TRBJ2-1; no clear D gene. Trimming removed 3 bases from V and 2 bases from J, with 8 bases in between. Germline assignment: CDR1 LNHDA and CDR2 SQIVND (reference sequence). This CDR3 is 14 amino acids long. As DNA, the CDR3 is TGTGCCAGTAGTATGATTCCAGCCTACAATGAGCAGTTCTTC. It codes for CASSMIPAYNEQFF.

The chain couples TRBV12-3 or TRBV12-4 to TRBJ2-3; tentative D call: TRBD2 (6 bases). Trimming removed 6 bases from V and 5 bases from J, with 27 bases in between. The CDR3 spans 18 residues. For the CDR3, the DNA is TGTGCCAGCAGCCCCTTTAGGGGATCTGTAGCGGTTTTAGATACGCAGTATTTT. Its translation: CASSPFRGSVAVLDTQYF.

The rearrangement links TRBV20-1 to TRBJ2-7; D possibly matches TRBD1 or TRBD2 (6 bases each). From germline, CDR1 is DFQATT and CDR2 SNEGSKA (reference sequence). The ends were cut back, 5 bases at V and 5 bases at J, with 13 bases in the middle. CDR3 length: 12 amino acids. Here the CDR3 DNA reads TGCAGTGCTGGCGGGACATCGCACGAGCAGTACGTC. It codes for CSAGGTSHEQYV.

This clonotype was seen only a few times. The chain carries TRBV3-1 and TRBJ2-3, with TRBD2 identical over 7 bases. This CDR3 has 17 residues. V trimming: 2 bases; J trimming: 6 bases; junction bases outside the gene matches: 14. Germline V gene sequence: CDR1 LGHDT, CDR2 YNNKEL (reference sequence). The CDR3 is CASSQKTGTKEDDTQYF. CDR3 nucleotide sequence: TGTGCCAGCAGCCAAAAAACCGGGACTAAGGAGGATGATACGCAGTATTTT.

This clonotype was observed a handful of times. The CDR3 sequence: CASSLGEGVRNTEAFF. For the CDR3, the DNA is TGTGCCAGCAGTTTAGGGGAAGGGGTCAGGAACACTGAAGCTTTCTTT. The rearrangement joins TRBV12-3 or TRBV12-4 to TRBJ1-1, with a weak D call TRBD1 (5 bases). V shed 1 base and J shed 1 base, with 13 bases lying between them. The CDR3 contains 16 residues.

This clonotype was found a few times. This rearrangement joins TRBV12-3 or TRBV12-4 to TRBJ1-6; D not certain. V was trimmed by 2 bases and J by 7 bases, leaving 6 bases between them. There are 13 residues in the CDR3. The CDR3 coding sequence is TGTGCCAGCAGTTTACAGCGAAATTCACCCCTCCACTTT. This codes for CASSLQRNSPLHF.

This clonotype was picked up one time. V usage is TRBV15 and J usage is TRBJ2-5; TRBD1 or TRBD2 may be the D gene (5 bases each). The germline V gene has CDR1 LNHNV and CDR2 YYDKDF (reference sequence). Trimming pared 5 bases from V and 5 bases from J, leaving 12 bases between. This CDR3 spans 13 amino acids. The CDR3 loop reads CATSRGRWETQYF. In nucleotides, the CDR3 is TGTGCCACCAGCCGGGGCAGGTGGGAGACCCAGTACTTC.

The rearrangement uses TRBV3-1 and TRBJ1-5, with unresolved D. Germline values: CDR1 LGHDT, CDR2 YNNKEL (reference sequence). V lost 4 bases and J lost 2, with 12 bases in between. The CDR3 sequence is 15 residues long. The CDR3 sequence: CASSLSSSGNQPQHF. CDR3 DNA: TGTGCCAGCAGCCTTAGTAGTTCGGGCAATCAGCCCCAGCATTTT.

This clonotype was counted only a few times. The rearrangement joins TRBV11-2 to TRBJ2-1, with D possibly TRBD2 on 6 matching bases. Germline-derived CDR1 and CDR2 are SGHAT and FQNNGV. The CDR3 spans 13 residues. Trimming shortened V by 6 bases and J by 2 bases, and 8 bases separated the two germline ends. CDR3 bases: TGTGCCAGCAGGGAGGGGACCTACAATGAGCAGTTCTTC. This encodes CASREGTYNEQFF.

V usage is TRBV2 and J usage is TRBJ2-7, with D hard to call. The ends were cut back, 4 bases at V and 5 bases at J, with 9 bases in the middle. The CDR3 sequence is 12 residues long. Germline CDR1 reads SNHLY; CDR2 reads FYNNEI. The CDR3 is CASSGSGHEQYF. The CDR3 nucleotides read TGTGCCAGCAGTGGGAGTGGACACGAGCAGTACTTC.

The rearrangement links TRBV2 to TRBJ2-3; D unresolved. The CDR3 is made up of 15 amino acids. Trimming left V 9 bases short and J 1 base short, with 17 bases between. CDR1 is SNHLY, CDR2 FYNNEI, per germline. The CDR3 is CASTLERSGTDTQYF. CDR3 sequence (DNA): TGTGCCAGTACTCTTGAGAGGTCGGGCACAGATACGCAGTATTTT.

The V and J genes are TRBV19 and TRBJ2-1; 8 positions agree with TRBD2. Germline V gene sequence: CDR1 LNHDA, CDR2 SQIVND (reference sequence). The CDR3 extends over 16 amino acids. V shed 2 bases, J shed 7 bases, and the junction held 10 bases outside the gene matches. DNA of the CDR3: TGTGCCAGTAGTATATCCGGAGCGGGAGAACAGAATGAGCAGTTCTTC. Residues: CASSISGAGEQNEQFF.

This clonotype has a handful of counts. The chain links TRBV12-3 or TRBV12-4 to TRBJ2-3, with 8 bases lining up with TRBD2. V was clipped by 6 bases and J by 1 base; unmatched bases: 3. This CDR3 has 14 residues. In nucleotides, the CDR3 is TGTGCCAGCAGGAGGCGGGAGGGCACAGATACGCAGTATTTT. Translated, it gives CASRRREGTDTQYF.